This TCR beta chain was retrieved from a study of shared clonotypes between healthy human individuals. Sequencing was performed with immunoSEQ multiplex PCR; in TCRdb, only in-frame clones are kept and a portion is missing. The sample lists roughly 2,000,000 clones, 85% to 95% occurring once. This CDR3 has 15 amino acids. The germline V gene has CDR1 SGHVS and CDR2 FNYEAQ. Between the trimmed V and J ends, which lost 5 bases and 2 bases, there was a span of 16 bases. Naive CD8 cells lacked CD45RO and underwent positive selection for CCR7, leaving out terminally differentiated effector memory CD45RA+ cells.

The TCR sequence derives from a man aged 18-30 years in good health. Some clones in this sample may be carry-over from other donors' samples. Source material: naive CD8+ T cells from PBMCs. V is TRBV7-6 and J is TRBJ2-7, with D perhaps matching TRBD2 (6 bases). As DNA, the CDR3 is TGTGCCAGCAGCCCGACTAGTACGGTTACCTACGAGCAGTACTTC. Amino acids: CASSPTSTVTYEQYF.